This T cell receptor beta chain was captured by sequencing in a study of PD-L1 blockade in urothelial cancer. This clone has only one observation. Noted time point: pretreatment peripheral blood. Sequencing used immunoSEQ multiplex PCR; TCRdb keeps in-frame clones, though not all of them. The profile shows 35,000 to 40,000 clones, 70% to 90% of them singletons. V dropped 7 bases and J dropped 4 bases, with 22 bases sitting between them. Germline V gives CDR1 LNHDA, CDR2 SQIVND (reference sequence). The CDR3 extends over 17 amino acids. The J gene is TRBJ2-2, the V gene TRBV19; D might be TRBD2 (6 bases). This TCR came from a man at least 80 years old with urothelial cancer. Sequences were derived from PBMCs, sampled around atezolizumab (anti-PD-L1) treatment. The CDR3 region has the DNA TGTGCCAGTACCTCAAGACAAGGGACTGAGGTCACCGGGGAGCTGTTTTTT. It specifies CASTSRQGTEVTGELFF. Based on the CDR3 plus reference TRBV19 and TRBJ2-2, the full variable domain is DGGITQSPKYLFRKEGQNVTLSCEQNLNHDAMYWYRQDPGQGLRLIYYSQIVNDFQKGDIAEGYSVSREKKESFPLTVTSAQKNPTAFYLCASTSRQGTEVTGELFFGEGSRLTVL.